Below, 2 T cell receptor beta chains from the same sample are listed, as sequenced in a study of cytomegalovirus exposure and HLA in healthy donors. With 60 Vbeta and 13 Jbeta primers, the PCR was carried out. Data came from immunoSEQ multiplex PCR; TCRdb stores just in-frame clones and leaves some out. The table includes roughly 58,000 clones, around 80% detected once. Sequencing was done on a sample of PBMCs. The receptors originated from a woman aged 40 to 50 in good health and CMV-seronegative.

This chain connects TRBV19 to TRBJ1-2, with unresolved D. With 3 bases removed from V and 4 bases from J, the gap between germline ends came to 12 bases. The CDR3 has 14 amino acids. Germline V gene data show CDR1 as LNHDA and CDR2 as SQIVND (reference sequence). As DNA, the CDR3 is TGTGCCAGTAGTATCTCTCGGAGCTTCTATGGCTACACCTTC. This encodes CASSISRSFYGYTF.

The count of this clone is one. The rearrangement links TRBV7-9 to TRBJ2-2; a weak D match, TRBD2 (5 bases). The germline gives CDR1 SEHNR, CDR2 FQNEAQ (reference sequence). Trimming removed 1 base at V and 5 bases at J, with 14 bases between. CDR3 size: 16 residues. Here the CDR3 DNA reads TGTGCCAGCAGCTTAGTCGCTGGGAGCGCAACCGGGGAGCTGTTTTTT. Protein product: CASSLVAGSATGELFF.